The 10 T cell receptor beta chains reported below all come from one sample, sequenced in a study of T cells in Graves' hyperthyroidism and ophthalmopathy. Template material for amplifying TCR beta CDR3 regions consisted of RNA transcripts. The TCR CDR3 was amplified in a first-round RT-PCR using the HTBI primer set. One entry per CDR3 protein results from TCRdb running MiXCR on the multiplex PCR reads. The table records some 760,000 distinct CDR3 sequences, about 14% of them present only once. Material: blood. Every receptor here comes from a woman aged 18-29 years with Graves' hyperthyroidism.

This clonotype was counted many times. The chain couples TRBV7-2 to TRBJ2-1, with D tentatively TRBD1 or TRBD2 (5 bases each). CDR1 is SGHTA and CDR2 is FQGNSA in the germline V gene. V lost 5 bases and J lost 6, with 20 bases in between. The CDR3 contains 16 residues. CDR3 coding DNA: TGTGCCAGCAGCCCCCCCGGGACCAGCCCTAGCAATGAGCAGTTCTTC. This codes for CASSPPGTSPSNEQFF.

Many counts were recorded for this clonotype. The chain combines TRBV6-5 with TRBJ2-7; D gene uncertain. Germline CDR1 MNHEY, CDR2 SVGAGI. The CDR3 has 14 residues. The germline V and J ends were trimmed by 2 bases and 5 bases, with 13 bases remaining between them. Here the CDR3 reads CASSYIPEANEQYF. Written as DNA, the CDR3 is TGTGCCAGCAGTTACATACCCGAGGCCAACGAGCAGTACTTC.

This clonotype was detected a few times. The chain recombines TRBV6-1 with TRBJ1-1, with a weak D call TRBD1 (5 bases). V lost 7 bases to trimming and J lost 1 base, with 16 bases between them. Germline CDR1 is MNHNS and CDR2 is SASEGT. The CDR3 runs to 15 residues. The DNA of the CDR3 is TGTGCCAGCATCCTGGGCCCTACAGGGAACACTGAAGCTTTCTTT. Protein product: CASILGPTGNTEAFF.

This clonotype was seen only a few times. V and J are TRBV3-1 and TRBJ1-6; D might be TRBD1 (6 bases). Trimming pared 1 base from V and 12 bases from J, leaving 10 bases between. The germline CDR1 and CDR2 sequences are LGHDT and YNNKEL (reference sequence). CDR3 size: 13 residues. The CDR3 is CASSQAGAGPLHF. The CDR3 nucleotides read TGTGCCAGCAGCCAAGCGGGGGCCGGACCCCTCCACTTT.

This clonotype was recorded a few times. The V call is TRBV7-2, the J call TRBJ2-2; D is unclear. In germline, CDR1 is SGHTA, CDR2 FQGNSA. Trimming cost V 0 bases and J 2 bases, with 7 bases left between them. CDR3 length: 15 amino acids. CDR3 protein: CASSLAVPNTGELFF. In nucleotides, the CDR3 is TGTGCCAGCAGCTTAGCGGTCCCAAACACCGGGGAGCTGTTTTTT.

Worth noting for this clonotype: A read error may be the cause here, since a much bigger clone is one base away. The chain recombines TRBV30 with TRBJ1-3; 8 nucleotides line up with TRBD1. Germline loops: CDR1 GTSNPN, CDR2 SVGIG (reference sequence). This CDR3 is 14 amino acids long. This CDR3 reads CAWSIQGAGNTMYF. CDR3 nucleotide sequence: TGTGCCTGGAGTATTCAGGGGGCGGGAAACACCATGTATTTT.

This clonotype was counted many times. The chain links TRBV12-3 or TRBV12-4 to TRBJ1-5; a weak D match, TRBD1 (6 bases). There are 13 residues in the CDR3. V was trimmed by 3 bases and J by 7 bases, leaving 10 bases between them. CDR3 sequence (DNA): TGTGCCAGCAGTTTCGTCAGGGGACAGCCCCAGCATTTT. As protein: CASSFVRGQPQHF.

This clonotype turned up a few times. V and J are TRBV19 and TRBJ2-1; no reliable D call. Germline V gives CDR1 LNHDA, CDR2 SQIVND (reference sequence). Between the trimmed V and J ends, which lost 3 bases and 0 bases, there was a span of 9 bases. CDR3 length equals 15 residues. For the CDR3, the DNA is TGTGCCAGTAGTATTGGGGTTGGCTCCTACAATGAGCAGTTCTTC. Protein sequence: CASSIGVGSYNEQFF.

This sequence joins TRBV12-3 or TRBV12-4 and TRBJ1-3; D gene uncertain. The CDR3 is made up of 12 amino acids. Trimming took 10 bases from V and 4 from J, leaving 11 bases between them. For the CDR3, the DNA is TGTGCCAACATGTCAGTCGGAAACACCATATATTTT. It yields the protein CANMSVGNTIYF.

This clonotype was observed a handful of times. In DNA, the CDR3 is TGCAGTGCCGATAGCGGGAGGTCAATGTATGAGCAGTTCTTC. It encodes CSADSGRSMYEQFF. This chain links TRBV20-1 with TRBJ2-1; 10 nucleotides line up with TRBD2. The junction had 10 bases not matched to a gene; V was cut back by 6 bases and J by 8 bases. Germline assignment: CDR1 DFQATT and CDR2 SNEGSKA (reference sequence). The CDR3 length is 14 residues.